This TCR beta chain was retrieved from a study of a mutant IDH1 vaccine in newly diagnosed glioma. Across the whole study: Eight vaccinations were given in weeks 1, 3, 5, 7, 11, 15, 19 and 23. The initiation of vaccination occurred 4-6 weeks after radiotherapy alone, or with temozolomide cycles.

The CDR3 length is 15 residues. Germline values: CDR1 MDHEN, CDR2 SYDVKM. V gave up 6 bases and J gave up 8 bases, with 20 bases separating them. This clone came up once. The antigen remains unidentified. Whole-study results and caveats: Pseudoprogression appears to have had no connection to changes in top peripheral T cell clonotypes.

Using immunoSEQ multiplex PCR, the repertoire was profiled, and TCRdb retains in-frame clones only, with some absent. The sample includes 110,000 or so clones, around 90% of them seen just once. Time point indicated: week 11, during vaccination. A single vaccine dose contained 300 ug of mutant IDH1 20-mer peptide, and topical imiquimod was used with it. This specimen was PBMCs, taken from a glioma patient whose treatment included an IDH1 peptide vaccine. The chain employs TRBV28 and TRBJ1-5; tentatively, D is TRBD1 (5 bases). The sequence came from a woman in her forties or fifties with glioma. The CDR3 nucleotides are TGTGCCAGCAGGCCCTACGACGGGGGTATGGAGCCCCAGCATTTT. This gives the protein CASRPYDGGMEPQHF.